The 18 T cell receptor beta chains given below trace back to one sample, sequenced in a study of cytomegalovirus exposure and HLA in healthy donors. The PCR contained 60 Vbeta and 13 Jbeta primers. TCRdb keeps only in-frame clones here, not all; method: immunoSEQ multiplex PCR. There are 130,000 or so clones in the sample; roughly 84% occur only once, and approximately 3.1% lies in the top ten. The sequencing input was PBMCs. The receptors derive from a woman in her late teens or twenties in good health and CMV-seropositive.

The chain carries TRBV7-2 and TRBJ2-2; a possible D gene is TRBD1 (6 bases). V gave up 2 bases and J gave up 5 bases, with 18 bases separating them. The CDR3 spans 17 residues. CDR1 and CDR2 (germline): SGHTA, FQGNSA. CDR3 DNA sequence: TGTGCCAGCAGCTTACCCTCCCCAGGGGATGGGACCGGGGAGCTGTTTTTT. Protein: CASSLPSPGDGTGELFF.

DNA of the CDR3: TGTGCCAGCAGCCTACTAGTAAATGAGCAGTTCTTC. Its translation: CASSLLVNEQFF. The genes are TRBV7-2 and TRBJ2-1; a weak D match, TRBD2 (5 bases). Trimming stripped 5 bases from V and 7 bases from J, with 9 bases between. CDR3 length: 12 residues. CDR1 and CDR2 from the germline V gene are SGHTA and FQGNSA.

This clone was observed a few times. The chain has TRBV25-1 and TRBJ1-5; D gene uncertain. V lost 4 bases to trimming and J lost 0 bases, with 13 bases between them. Looked up from germline, CDR1 is MGHDK and CDR2 is SYGVNS. The CDR3 contains 16 residues. Here the CDR3 reads CASSGSGRNSNQPQHF. The CDR3 DNA is TGTGCCAGCAGTGGATCGGGTAGGAATAGCAATCAGCCCCAGCATTTT.

V is TRBV27 and J is TRBJ2-1; 12 nucleotides align to TRBD2. The V gene end was trimmed by 7 bases and the J gene end by 2 bases; junction bases not matched to a gene: 18. Germline CDR1 and CDR2: MNHEY and SMNVEV (reference sequence). The CDR3 runs 20 residues. This chain's CDR3 is CASTLHIGLAGQITYNEQFF. The CDR3 DNA follows: TGTGCCAGCACCCTACACATCGGACTAGCGGGGCAGATAACCTACAATGAGCAGTTCTTC.

The genes are TRBV7-8 and TRBJ2-2; 9 positions match TRBD1. Trimming cost V 6 bases and J 4 bases; bases outside gene matches: 6. Germline values: CDR1 SGHVS, CDR2 FQNEAQ. The CDR3 length is 15 residues. CDR3 coding DNA: TGTGCCAGCAGATCCGGGACAGGGTCCACCGGGGAGCTGTTTTTT. Translating gives CASRSGTGSTGELFF.

J is TRBJ2-2 and V is TRBV15; no clear D. Germline-derived CDR1 and CDR2 are LNHNV and YYDKDF (reference sequence). Trimming removed 5 bases from V and 4 bases from J, with 11 bases in between. This CDR3 has 14 residues. Here the CDR3 reads CATSRSLSTGELFF. The CDR3 DNA reads as TGTGCCACCAGCCGAAGCCTGAGCACCGGGGAGCTGTTTTTT.

J is TRBJ1-2 and V is TRBV30; D not resolved. V lost 1 base and J 4 bases, leaving 7 bases between the germline ends. The CDR3 extends over 12 amino acids. CDR1 is GTSNPN, CDR2 SVGIG, per germline (reference sequence). The CDR3 loop reads CAWSEQIYGYTF. In nucleotides, the CDR3 is TGTGCCTGGAGTGAACAGATCTATGGCTACACCTTC.

The gene calls are TRBV27 and TRBJ2-5, with D perhaps matching TRBD2 (6 bases). Germline V CDR1 and CDR2: MNHEY, SMNVEV (reference sequence). V gave up 5 bases and J gave up 2 bases, with 9 bases separating them. This CDR3 contains 13 residues. In DNA form, the CDR3 reads TGTGCCAGCAGTCGGGGGAATCAAGAGACCCAGTACTTC. Amino acids: CASSRGNQETQYF.

The chain employs TRBV5-5 and TRBJ2-7; 8 bases align to TRBD1. The trim removed 6 bases at V and 3 bases at J, leaving 8 bases unmatched. CDR1 SGHKS and CDR2 YYEKEE come from the germline V gene (reference sequence). The CDR3 has 14 amino acids. The CDR3 bases are TGTGCCAGCACCGAACTACAGGGGGGCTACGAGCAGTACTTC. Its translation is CASTELQGGYEQYF.

The chain couples TRBV5-1 to TRBJ2-1, with TRBD2 matching over 8 bases. This CDR3 is 14 amino acids long. Losses at the gene ends were 4 bases for V and 6 bases for J; bases not matched to a gene: 6. The germline gives CDR1 SGHRS, CDR2 YFSETQ. The CDR3 here is CASSPAGGFNEQFF. The CDR3, as DNA: TGCGCCAGCAGCCCTGCGGGGGGTTTCAATGAGCAGTTCTTC. The full variable domain, completed using reference TRBV5-1 and TRBJ2-1, is KAGVTQTPRYLIKTRGQQVTLSCSPISGHRSVSWYQQTPGQGLQFLFEYFSETQRNKGNFPGRFSGRQFSNSRSEMNVSTLELGDSALYLCASSPAGGFNEQFFGPGTRLTVL.

The genes are TRBV28 and TRBJ2-3; 10 bases are shared with TRBD1. This CDR3 comprises 16 residues. In germline, CDR1 is MDHEN, CDR2 SYDVKM. V dropped 9 bases and J dropped 4; count of bases not matched to a gene: 13. CDR3 sequence (DNA): TGTGCCAGTCCTCCTCCCGGGACAGGGGTCCCAGATACGCAGTATTTT. This translates into CASPPPGTGVPDTQYF.

The chain recombines TRBV6-1 with TRBJ2-7; D uncertain. The CDR3 has 12 residues. V lost 7 bases to trimming and J lost 6 bases, with 13 bases between them. Germline V gives CDR1 MNHNS, CDR2 SASEGT. This CDR3 reads CASTTGASEQYF. The CDR3, as DNA: TGTGCCAGCACTACCGGAGCTTCCGAGCAGTACTTC.

The chain recombines TRBV4-1 with TRBJ2-2; 11 nucleotides align to TRBD2. V shed 8 bases and J 0 bases; nucleotides not matched to a gene: 5. The CDR3 consists of 16 residues. Germline lookup yields CDR1 MGHRA and CDR2 YSYEKL. In DNA form, the CDR3 reads TGCGCCAGCGAGACTAGCGGGGTTGCGAACACCGGGGAGCTGTTTTTT. Translated, it gives CASETSGVANTGELFF.

The chain carries TRBV7-2 and TRBJ1-5, with D perhaps matching TRBD1 (5 bases). The V gene's germline CDR1 is SGHTA and CDR2 FQGNSA. This CDR3 contains 15 residues. V was clipped by 3 bases and J by 5 bases, with 14 bases between them. CDR3 nucleotides: TGTGCCAGCAGCTTTCTTGGCGGGGGTGATCAGCCCCAGCATTTT. This sequence encodes CASSFLGGGDQPQHF.

The genes are TRBV7-6 and TRBJ2-5; tentatively, D is TRBD2 (6 bases). Per the germline V gene, CDR1 is SGHVS and CDR2 is FNYEAQ. Trimming left V 1 base short and J 5 bases short, with 14 bases between. The CDR3 consists of 15 residues. The CDR3 region has the DNA TGTGCCAGCAGCTTAGAGGTACTAGCTGGTGAGACCCAGTACTTC. Translating it yields CASSLEVLAGETQYF.

The chain has TRBV30 and TRBJ1-4; a weak D match, TRBD1 (6 bases). The ends were cut back, 7 bases at V and 13 bases at J, with 16 bases in the middle. Germline V gene sequence: CDR1 GTSNPN, CDR2 SVGIG (reference sequence). The CDR3 is 11 residues long. CDR3 nucleotide sequence: TGTGCCTTCCCGGCGGAGACAGGACTGTTTTTT. Translating it yields CAFPAETGLFF.

V and J are TRBV6-5 and TRBJ2-2; D is unclear. V gave up 2 bases and J gave up 7 bases, with 5 bases separating them. The CDR3 length is 12 residues. Germline lookup yields CDR1 MNHEY and CDR2 SVGAGI. CDR3 sequence reads: CASSYLSGELFF. The DNA for the CDR3 is TGTGCCAGCAGTTACCTCAGCGGGGAGCTGTTTTTT.

The chain recombines TRBV27 with TRBJ1-4; 7 nucleotides line up with TRBD1. The CDR3 totals 15 residues. The V gene's germline CDR1 is MNHEY and CDR2 SMNVEV (reference sequence). V dropped 1 base and J dropped 8; count of bases not matched to a gene: 7. The CDR3 DNA is TGTGCCAGCAGTTTATTGCGGGACAGACTGGAAAAACTGTTTTTT. The encoded protein is CASSLLRDRLEKLFF. Drawing the rest from reference TRBV27 and TRBJ1-4, the complete variable domain is EAQVTQNPRYLITVTGKKLTVTCSQNMNHEYMSWYRQDPGLGLRQIYYSMNVEVTDKGDVPEGYKVSRKEKRNFPLILESPSPNQTSLYFCASSLLRDRLEKLFFGSGTQLSVL.